The entry below gives a single T cell receptor (beta chain) sequence along with its context. Per the study methods: The authors estimated nucleated cell counts from reference gene primer amplification. The data were produced by immunoSEQ multiplex PCR, yet TCRdb's version contains in-frame clones alone and is incomplete. That table gives V, J and clone size, and the DNA gave D and trimming. The sample yields approximately 15,000 clones, 75% to 85% seen once. This specimen belongs to a study of blood T cell repertoires in COVID-19. About the research overall: Italy, Spain and the United States were the sources of the convalescent and acute COVID-19 samples. T cells, B-cell-depleted T cells, or PBMCs provided the cDNA or gDNA that served as material.

Germline loops: CDR1 KGHDR, CDR2 SFDVKD. This CDR3 is 14 amino acids long. V lost 7 bases and J 7 bases, leaving 15 bases between the germline ends. The clonotype originates from a woman in her 50s with active or convalescent COVID-19. The rearrangement joins TRBV24-1 to TRBJ2-2; D may be TRBD2 (6 bases). Sequencing was performed on peripheral blood. The CDR3 region has the DNA TGTGCCACCAGGTCGCGGGGTCAAGGCGGGGAGCTGTTTTTT. Translated, it gives CATRSRGQGGELFF.